Below, one T cell receptor beta chain is given with its context. The antigen is undetermined. This record belongs to a study of PD-1 blockade in mismatch repair-deficient tumors. Whole-study context: Patients had approximately 11 mismatch repair-deficient cancer types, all previously treated and progressing.

Broader study findings: Tumor-resident clones, often absent from pretreatment blood, expanded after pembrolizumab and then contracted.

Using immunoSEQ multiplex PCR, the repertoire was profiled, and TCRdb retains in-frame clones only, with some absent. The sample shows over 100,000 clones, 70% to 80% of them seen only once. Source: peripheral blood, taken 60 weeks after starting pembrolizumab. The origin of this receptor is an adult with mismatch repair-deficient cancer.

The CDR3 sequence is CASSASWEQFF. CDR3 nucleotides: TGTGCCAGCAGCGCAAGTTGGGAGCAGTTCTTC. J is TRBJ2-1 and V is TRBV7-9; D gene uncertain. Trimming removed 5 bases at V and 10 bases at J, with 9 bases between. Per germline, CDR1 SEHNR and CDR2 FQNEAQ (reference sequence). The CDR3 covers 11 residues.